This record covers a single T cell receptor (beta chain). What it binds is unknown. Germline values: CDR1 SGHRS, CDR2 YFSETQ. The V segment lost 5 bases and the J segment 12 bases; nucleotides outside the gene matches: 10. This CDR3 region has 12 residues. These data belong to a study of cytomegalovirus exposure and HLA in healthy donors. PCR employed 60 Vbeta and 13 Jbeta primers. Clones were sequenced by immunoSEQ multiplex PCR, and TCRdb holds only the in-frame ones, with some missing. This listing includes tens of thousands of clones. General study results and limits: A reported reduction in N-insertions relative to the roughly 700-donor mean was seen in an Asian-associated ancestry cluster in a later analysis.

The chain is built from TRBV5-1 and TRBJ1-1; TRBD1 aligns across 7 bases. The sample comprised PBMCs. This sequence originates from a man aged 30 to 45 in good health and CMV-seropositive. CDR3 DNA sequence: TGCGCCAGCAGACCGGGACAGCGAAAATCTTTCTTT. It is translated as CASRPGQRKSFF.